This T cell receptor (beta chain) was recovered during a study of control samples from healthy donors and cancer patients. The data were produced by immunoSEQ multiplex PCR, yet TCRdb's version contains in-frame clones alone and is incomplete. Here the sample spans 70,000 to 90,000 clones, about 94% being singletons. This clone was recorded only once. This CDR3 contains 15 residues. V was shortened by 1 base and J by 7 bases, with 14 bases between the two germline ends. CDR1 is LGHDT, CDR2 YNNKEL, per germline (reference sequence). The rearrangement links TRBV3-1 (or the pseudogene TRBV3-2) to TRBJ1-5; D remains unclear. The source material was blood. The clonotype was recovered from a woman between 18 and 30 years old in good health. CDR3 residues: CASSQGVAFGQPQHF. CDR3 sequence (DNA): TGTGCCAGCAGCCAAGGGGTGGCATTTGGGCAGCCCCAGCATTTT.